The 25 T cell receptor beta chains below come from one sample, sequenced in a study of T cell clonality in common variable immunodeficiency. TCRdb keeps only in-frame clones here, not all; method: immunoSEQ multiplex PCR. This sample comprises 45,000 to 55,000 clones, none seen once only. Sample: peripheral blood mononuclear cells. The receptors were sampled from a person aged 18 to 70 in good health.

This clone was found many times. The read halts 3 residues ahead of the CDR3 end, with the missing end drawn from the germline J gene. This chain joins TRBV28 and TRBJ2-7, with 8 bases fitting TRBD1. The J segment lost 5 bases and the V segment lost 3 bases, leaving 3 bases of the junction unmatched. This CDR3 is 13 amino acids long. CDR1 and CDR2 from the germline V gene are MDHEN and SYDVKM. The CDR3 loop reads CASSLYRGDEQYF. The CDR3 bases that were read are TGTGCCAGCAGTTTGTACAGGGGGGACGAG.

Many counts were recorded for this clone. The sequence runs out 3 residues before the end of the CDR3; the remainder is reconstructed from the germline J gene. The chain uses TRBV12-5 and TRBJ2-3; no reliable D call. This CDR3 is built from 14 residues. The germline gives CDR1 LGHNT, CDR2 FRNRAP. V dropped 1 base and J dropped 3 bases, with 8 bases sitting between them. CDR3 in amino acids: CASGLGLQTDTQYF. The covered CDR3 bases are TGTGCTAGTGGTTTGGGGCTGCAGACAGATACG.

This clone was detected ten times or more. The read terminates 3 residues ahead of where the CDR3 ends, so the germline J gene completes it. The chain combines TRBV7-9 with TRBJ2-5, with TRBD1 matching 8 bases. This CDR3 contains 13 residues. With 3 bases clipped from V and 3 bases from J, the junction kept 0 bases outside the gene matches. Per the germline V gene, CDR1 is SEHNR and CDR2 is FQNEAQ (reference sequence). The CDR3 DNA, read in part, is TGTGCCAGCAGCTTGACAGGGGAAGAGACC. The encoded protein is CASSLTGEET. The CDR3 in its entirety is CASSLTGEETQYF.

In this sample, this clone turned up many times. The CDR3: CASSLDRAGNTIYF. CDR3 DNA (partial): TGTGCCAGCAGCTTAGACAGGGCTGGAAACACC. The chain couples TRBV11-2 to TRBJ1-3, with D possibly matching TRBD1 (5 bases). The read finishes 3 residues shy of the CDR3 end, and the germline J gene is used to complete it. Germline V gene sequence: CDR1 SGHAT, CDR2 FQNNGV. The length of the CDR3 is 14 residues. The V end lost 0 bases, the J end lost 2 bases, and 5 bases lay between the germline ends.

This clone was seen repeatedly, ten times or more. With the read ending 3 residues before the CDR3 end, the germline J gene is used to fill in that end. This rearrangement joins TRBV6-2 or TRBV6-3 to TRBJ1-5, with a tentative D call TRBD1 (6 bases). This CDR3 has 13 amino acids. Germline V gene data show CDR1 as MNHEY and CDR2 as SVGEGT. The V and J ends lost 8 bases and 6 bases respectively, with 14 bases between them. The DNA read from the CDR3 is TGTGCCAGCGGACAGATGCAAGGTCAGCCC. Translating it yields CASGQMQGQP. From start to end, the CDR3 is CASGQMQGQPQHF.

This clone appeared many times. With the read ending 3 residues before the CDR3 end, the germline J gene is used to fill in that end. The V gene is TRBV10-2, the J gene TRBJ1-1, with a weak D call TRBD1 (6 bases). The CDR3 extends over 14 amino acids. Germline values: CDR1 WSHSY, CDR2 SAAADI. Trimming stripped 6 bases from V and 0 bases from J, with 11 bases between. CDR3 residues: CASSNREVNTEAFF. Partial CDR3 DNA: TGCGCCAGCAGCAACAGGGAGGTGAACACTGAA.

The table lists this clone with many counts. The read terminates 3 residues before the CDR3 end, so the remaining end is supplied by the germline J gene. The chain couples TRBV19 to TRBJ1-5; TRBD1 matches 7 bases. The CDR3 has 15 residues. CDR1 LNHDA and CDR2 SQIVND come from the germline V gene (reference sequence). The junction had 13 bases not matched to a gene; V was cut back by 5 bases and J by 9 bases. CDR3 sequence: CASSPGTASLRPQHF. CDR3 DNA (partial): TGTGCCAGTAGTCCCGGGACAGCTTCTCTAAGGCCC.

This clone was detected many times. The read halts 3 residues ahead of the CDR3 end, with the missing end drawn from the germline J gene. The same CDR3 can be traced to other DNA sequences in this sample. V is TRBV18 and J is TRBJ1-1; no clear D gene. V was shortened by 1 base and J by 1 base, with 4 bases between the two germline ends. The CDR3 totals 13 residues. Germline-derived CDR1 and CDR2 are KGHSH and LQKENI. This chain's CDR3 is CASSPQGNTEAFF. The part of the CDR3 DNA that was read is TGTGCCAGCTCACCACAAGGGAACACTGAA.

This clone was seen repeatedly, ten times or more. The sequence runs out 3 residues before the end of the CDR3; the remainder is reconstructed from the germline J gene. This chain uses TRBV5-6 with TRBJ2-4; no clear D. This CDR3 contains 14 residues. Trimming cost V 4 bases and J 0 bases, with 8 bases left between them. Looked up from germline, CDR1 is SGHDT and CDR2 is YYEEEE. The CDR3 spells CASSPDLAKNIQYF. Partial CDR3 DNA: TGTGCCAGCAGCCCCGACTTAGCCAAAAACATT.

With regard to this clone: From the germline J gene comes the end of the CDR3, since the read stops 3 residues before it. This sequence joins TRBV20-1 and TRBJ2-1, with 9 bases matching TRBD2. The CDR3 contains 17 residues. Trimming at V came to 4 bases and at J to 5 bases, leaving 15 bases not matched to a gene. CDR1 is DFQATT and CDR2 is SNEGSKA in the germline V gene (reference sequence). CDR3 DNA (partial): TGCAGTGCTAAGACTAGCGGAGACCATTTTAGCAACAATGAG. This gives the protein CSAKTSGDHFSNNE. The full CDR3 sequence reads CSAKTSGDHFSNNEQFF.

This clone occurred many times. The sequence runs out 3 residues before the end of the CDR3; the remainder is reconstructed from the germline J gene. The V and J genes are TRBV4-1 and TRBJ1-4, with a possible D match to TRBD1 (6 bases). V gave up 0 bases and J gave up 5 bases, with 13 bases separating them. CDR3 length equals 16 residues. CDR1 MGHRA and CDR2 YSYEKL come from the germline V gene. Incomplete CDR3 DNA: TGCGCCAGCAGCCAAGAAACAGGGAGTATGAATGAAAAA. It is translated as CASSQETGSMNEK. The complete CDR3 protein is CASSQETGSMNEKLFF.

On this clone itself: The CDR3 goes on 3 residues after the read ends, and that part is filled in from the germline J gene. The chain is built from TRBV10-3 and TRBJ1-6, with D perhaps matching TRBD1 (6 bases). V shed 4 bases and J shed 3 bases, with 13 bases lying between them. The germline V gene encodes CDR1 ENHRY and CDR2 SYGVKD. This CDR3 has 16 amino acids. The CDR3 region is CAISGVGQSYNSPLHF. The covered CDR3 bases are TGTGCCATCAGTGGGGTCGGACAGAGCTATAATTCACCC.

This clone was observed many times. The read comes to an end 3 residues before the CDR3 does, leaving the germline J gene to fill in the end. The V gene is TRBV20-1, the J gene TRBJ2-1, with TRBD1 as a possible D gene (6 bases). The V gene's germline CDR1 is DFQATT and CDR2 SNEGSKA (reference sequence). V lost 4 bases to trimming and J lost 4 bases, with 8 bases between them. There are 12 residues in the CDR3. The CDR3 bases that were read are TGCAGTGCTATGGGACAATACAATGAG. Its translation: CSAMGQYNE. The whole CDR3 reads CSAMGQYNEQFF.

This clone was seen ten or more times. Read coverage stops 3 residues before the CDR3 terminus; the germline J gene supplies the remainder. The V call is TRBV28, the J call TRBJ2-7; no firm D call. The germline V gene encodes CDR1 MDHEN and CDR2 SYDVKM. V lost 6 bases and J 2 bases, leaving 17 bases between the germline ends. The CDR3 totals 15 residues. The CDR3 bases that were read are TGTGCCAGCAGAGCCCAGAGTAGGGCTCCCTACGAG. Translation gives CASRAQSRAPYE. The whole CDR3 reads CASRAQSRAPYEQYF.

This clone was counted only a few times. The read terminates 3 residues before the CDR3 end, so the remaining end is supplied by the germline J gene. V gene TRBV2 combines with J gene TRBJ1-5; the match to TRBD1 covers 7 bases. The CDR3 spans 15 residues. CDR1 is SNHLY, CDR2 FYNNEI, per germline. J lost 2 bases, V lost 4 bases, and 5 bases had no gene match. The CDR3 protein is CASSGYGTGNQPQHF. The covered CDR3 bases are TGTGCCAGCAGTGGTTACGGGACAGGCAATCAGCCC.

This clone was detected many times. From the germline J gene comes the end of the CDR3, since the read stops 3 residues before it. The J gene is TRBJ2-1, the V gene TRBV5-4; the match to TRBD2 covers 9 bases. The V and J ends lost 1 base and 5 bases, in that order; junction bases with no gene match: 4. Germline V gene sequence: CDR1 SGHNT, CDR2 YYREEE (reference sequence). The CDR3 is made up of 15 amino acids. CDR3 protein: CASSLIIAGDNEQFF. Partial CDR3 DNA: TGTGCCAGCAGCTTGATAATAGCGGGGGACAATGAG.

The table lists this clone with many counts. The read terminates 3 residues before the CDR3 end, so the remaining end is supplied by the germline J gene. The chain links TRBV19 to TRBJ1-5; 10 bases are shared with TRBD1. The J segment lost 6 bases and the V segment lost 6 bases, leaving 8 bases of the junction unmatched. CDR1 LNHDA and CDR2 SQIVND come from the germline V gene (reference sequence). The CDR3 extends over 15 amino acids. The CDR3 loop reads CASSMGQGKLQPQHF. CDR3 DNA (partial): TGTGCCAGTAGCATGGGACAGGGGAAGCTTCAGCCC.

Many counts were recorded for this clone. Coverage ceases 3 residues before the CDR3 finishes, and the germline J gene fills in the end. The V gene is TRBV13, the J gene TRBJ1-4, with D possibly being TRBD1 (5 bases). Trimming pared 4 bases from V and 7 bases from J, leaving 25 bases between. This CDR3 region has 18 residues. Germline CDR1 reads PRHDT; CDR2 reads FYEKMQ (reference sequence). The CDR3 reads CASSSRVWQGRSFEKLFF. The CDR3 DNA, read in part, is TGTGCCAGCAGCTCAAGGGTTTGGCAGGGAAGAAGTTTTGAAAAA.

This clone was recorded at least ten times. The read ends 3 residues shy of where the CDR3 ends; the end is completed using the germline J gene. The V gene is TRBV28, the J gene TRBJ1-4, with D unclear. V was pared by 3 bases and J by 4 bases, with 12 bases between. Looked up from germline, CDR1 is MDHEN and CDR2 is SYDVKM. The CDR3 is 15 amino acids. CDR3 DNA (partial): TGTGCCAGCAGTTTGATGAGCGGCCTTAATGAAAAA. Its protein is CASSLMSGLNEK. Given in full, the CDR3 is CASSLMSGLNEKLFF.

This clone appeared many times. The CDR3 goes on 3 residues after the read ends, and that part is filled in from the germline J gene. The V call is TRBV2, the J call TRBJ1-5; weak D call: TRBD1 (5 bases). Germline CDR1 and CDR2: SNHLY and FYNNEI. The CDR3 covers 15 residues. CDR3 bases read: TGTGCGATCACAGTGGGGCGAGGGCACAATCAGCCC. Protein product: CAITVGRGHNQP. The whole CDR3 protein is CAITVGRGHNQPQHF. Drawing the rest from reference TRBV2 and TRBJ1-5, the complete variable domain is EPEVTQTPSHQVTQMGQEVILRCVPISNHLYFYWYRQILGQKVEFLVSFYNNEISEKSEIFDDQFSVERPDGSNFTLKIRSTKLEDSAMYFCAITVGRGHNQPQHFGDGTRLSIL.

This clone came up many times. The read halts 3 residues ahead of the CDR3 end, with the missing end drawn from the germline J gene. This chain links TRBV5-1 with TRBJ2-3, with 10 bases identical to TRBD1. V was clipped by 0 bases and J by 4 bases; unmatched bases: 5. The germline V gene has CDR1 SGHRS and CDR2 YFSETQ. The CDR3 runs 16 residues. The CDR3 bases that were read are TGCGCCAGCAGCTTGGGGGACAGGGGTTTAGCAGATACG. Translation: CASSLGDRGLADT. The whole CDR3 protein reads CASSLGDRGLADTQYF. Drawing the rest from reference TRBV5-1 and TRBJ2-3, the complete variable domain is KAGVTQTPRYLIKTRGQQVTLSCSPISGHRSVSWYQQTPGQGLQFLFEYFSETQRNKGNFPGRFSGRQFSNSRSEMNVSTLELGDSALYLCASSLGDRGLADTQYFGPGTRLTVL.

This clone occurred many times. The CDR3 bases that were read are TGTGCCAGCATGCTAGCGGGAGTAGGCAATGAG. Translation: CASMLAGVGNE. The full CDR3 is CASMLAGVGNEQFF. The chain uses TRBV28 and TRBJ2-1, with 10 nucleotides matching TRBD2. Sequencing ends 3 residues short of the CDR3 end; the germline J gene provides the rest. This CDR3 is built from 14 residues. The J segment lost 6 bases and the V segment lost 7 bases, leaving 6 bases of the junction unmatched. Germline V gene sequence: CDR1 MDHEN, CDR2 SYDVKM.

Ten or more counts support this clone. The sequenced fragment ends 3 residues before the CDR3 boundary, so the rest is inferred from the germline J gene. The chain couples TRBV5-5 to TRBJ2-7; the D is unclear. The CDR3 is 15 amino acids. V was clipped by 0 bases and J by 2 bases, with 12 bases between them. From germline, CDR1 is SGHKS and CDR2 YYEKEE (reference sequence). The sequenced part of the CDR3 DNA is TGTGCCAGCAGCTTGGCCTTGGGCTACACCTACGAG. It translates to CASSLALGYTYE. The full-length CDR3 reads as CASSLALGYTYEQYF.

This clone came up many times. From the germline J gene comes the end of the CDR3, since the read stops 3 residues before it. The chain couples TRBV20-1 to TRBJ2-1; a possible D gene is TRBD2 (6 bases). The length of the CDR3 is 14 residues. Germline CDR1 is DFQATT and CDR2 is SNEGSKA (reference sequence). Trimming shortened V by 4 bases and J by 4 bases, and 14 bases separated the two germline ends. The CDR3 region is CSAKAGLGYNEQFF. Incomplete CDR3 DNA: TGCAGTGCTAAAGCGGGCTTGGGGTACAATGAG.

This clone has ten or more counts. Compared with germline, one end of the junction differs, possibly owing to a read error. Read data end 3 residues before the CDR3 end; the end is taken from the germline J gene. The V call is TRBV4-2, the J call TRBJ2-2, with TRBD1 identical over 7 bases. This CDR3 has 18 residues. Germline CDR1 and CDR2: LGHNA and YNFKEQ. The CDR3 here is CASSPMTTGMMDTGELFF. The CDR3 bases that were read are TGCGCCAGCAGCCCAATGACGACAGGGATGATGGACACCGGGGAG.